One and the same sample provided the 8 T cell receptor beta chains below, sequenced in a study of blood T cells in healthy people across ages. Primers used in a second PCR of roughly 7 to 11 cycles were a sample-barcoded 5' primer and a J-beta primer mix. In TCRdb, the 5' RACE reads were re-called with MiXCR into one record per CDR3 protein. The sample consists of more than 800,000 distinct CDR3 sequences, more than 25% of them appearing once. Sequencing used blood. The origin of the receptors is a woman older than 75 in good health.

This clonotype has a handful of counts. The V and J genes are TRBV3-1 and TRBJ1-5; tentatively, D is TRBD1 (6 bases). CDR3 length equals 15 residues. Trimming cost V 4 bases and J 7 bases, with 17 bases left between them. Germline assignment: CDR1 LGHDT and CDR2 YNNKEL (reference sequence). This chain's CDR3 is CASSPRGGAGQPQHF. The CDR3 DNA reads as TGTGCCAGCAGCCCAAGAGGGGGGGCTGGGCAGCCCCAGCATTTT. Together with reference TRBV3-1 and TRBJ1-5, the CDR3 gives the full variable domain: DTAVSQTPKYLVTQMGNDKSIKCEQNLGHDTMYWYKQDSKKFLKIMFSYNNKELIINETVPNRFSPKSPDKAHLNLHINSLELGDSAVYFCASSPRGGAGQPQHFGDGTRLSIL.

This clonotype was found many times. The rearrangement uses TRBV15 and TRBJ2-7; D not resolved. Germline V lookup: CDR1 LNHNV, CDR2 YYDKDF (reference sequence). Deletions cut 0 bases from V and 0 bases from J, with 6 bases between. The CDR3 is 14 amino acids. The CDR3, as DNA: TGTGCCACCAGCAGAGAAAGATACTCCTACGAGCAGTACTTC. Its protein is CATSRERYSYEQYF.

This clonotype was counted at least ten times. This chain links TRBV29-1 with TRBJ2-5; tentative D call: TRBD1 (5 bases). V was shortened by 5 bases and J by 4 bases, with 11 bases between the two germline ends. From germline, CDR1 is SQVTM and CDR2 ANQGSEA. This CDR3 is built from 12 residues. CDR3 amino acids: CSVPHQGETQYF. The CDR3, as DNA: TGCAGCGTTCCCCACCAGGGAGAGACCCAGTACTTC.

The genes are TRBV5-1 and TRBJ2-5; maybe TRBD2 (6 bases). This CDR3 has 15 residues. V was pared by 0 bases and J by 1 base, with 10 bases between. CDR1 SGHRS and CDR2 YFSETQ come from the germline V gene. The CDR3 spells CASSLGRRGQETQYF. The CDR3 coding sequence is TGCGCCAGCAGCTTGGGGCGGCGGGGCCAAGAGACCCAGTACTTC.

This clonotype was found many times. The chain uses TRBV20-1 and TRBJ2-4, with D tentatively TRBD1 (8 bases). This CDR3 is built from 15 residues. Germline V gene sequence: CDR1 DFQATT, CDR2 SNEGSKA (reference sequence). Trimming shortened V by 5 bases and J by 4 bases, and 18 bases separated the two germline ends. CDR3 residues: CSAGKGGDRKNIQYF. The CDR3, as DNA: TGCAGTGCTGGAAAAGGGGGGGACAGGAAAAACATTCAGTACTTC.

The rearrangement uses TRBV6-5 and TRBJ1-3, with D hard to call. V was trimmed by 6 bases and J by 4 bases, leaving 10 bases between them. The CDR3 has 13 residues. Germline values: CDR1 MNHEY, CDR2 SVGAGI. Here the CDR3 reads CASSHRFGNTIYF. For the CDR3, the DNA is TGTGCCAGCAGCCACCGCTTCGGAAACACCATATATTTT.

This clonotype was found many times. The gene calls are TRBV18 and TRBJ2-3; TRBD1 matches 7 bases. Germline CDR1 is KGHSH and CDR2 is LQKENI. Trimming cost V 4 bases and J 2 bases; bases outside gene matches: 3. CDR3 length: 14 residues. The CDR3 DNA reads as TGTGCCAGCTCACATGGACAGGACACAGATACGCAGTATTTT. Translated, it gives CASSHGQDTDTQYF. Variable domain in full (rest from reference TRBV18 and TRBJ2-3): NAGVMQNPRHLVRRRGQEARLRCSPMKGHSHVYWYRQLPEEGLKFMVYLQKENIIDESGMPKERFSAEFPKEGPSILRIQQVVRGDSAAYFCASSHGQDTDTQYFGPGTRLTVL.

Turning to this clonotype: One junction end does not reproduce the germline sequence, and a read error may be involved. The gene calls are TRBV18 and TRBJ1-4, with a tentative D call TRBD1 (5 bases). Germline V gene sequence: CDR1 KGHSH, CDR2 LQKENI. The CDR3 covers 13 residues. The CDR3 sequence: CASTRTTNEKRFF. For the CDR3, the DNA is TGTGCCAGCACACGGACAACTAATGAAAAACGGTTTTTT.